This T cell receptor (beta chain) comes out of a study of control samples from healthy donors and cancer patients. Germline lookup yields CDR1 WSHSY and CDR2 SAAADI. The CDR3 extends over 14 amino acids. V lost 8 bases to trimming and J lost 5 bases, with 17 bases between them. Using immunoSEQ multiplex PCR, the repertoire was profiled, and TCRdb retains in-frame clones only, with some absent. The table includes about 170,000 clones, about 94% detected once. The chain joins TRBV10-2 to TRBJ2-3; TRBD1 is a possible D gene (5 bases). This receptor was taken from an older woman in good health. Specimen: blood. Here the CDR3 DNA reads TGCGCCAGCGGGTTTCGACAGAGGCGAGATACGCAGTATTTT. Amino acid sequence: CASGFRQRRDTQYF.